A selection of T cell receptor beta chains follows, all from one sample in a study of T cell responses to AZD1222 COVID-19 vaccine. Clones were sequenced by immunoSEQ multiplex PCR, and TCRdb holds only the in-frame ones, with some missing. The data contain some 130,000 clones, around 90% of them singletons. Source: peripheral blood, taken on day 0 of AZD1222 vaccination. These receptors were taken from an adult in good health. CDR3s include the opening cysteine and the closing phenylalanine or tryptophan. Each record gives: CDR3 protein, CDR3 DNA, clone size, D gene, V gene, J gene. The D gene is left open where the match is weak. Only part of the rows carry a size: once, few, many, or a class if the clone is expanded.

CASSRQGRNYGYTF	TGTGCCAGCTCACGACAGGGTCGGAACTATGGCTACACCTTC	NA	TRBD1	TRBV18	TRBJ1-2
CASTLADRGIFAPENEQFF	TGTGCCAGCACCCTCGCGGACAGGGGAATATTTGCTCCGGAGAATGAGCAGTTCTTC	NA	TRBD1	TRBV2	TRBJ2-1
CASSEGTDYGYTF	TGTGCCAGCAGCGAGGGGACAGATTATGGCTACACCTTC	NA	TRBD1	TRBV9	TRBJ1-2
CASSQIPGTASYEQYF	TGTGCCAGCTCCCAAATTCCAGGGACAGCCTCCTACGAGCAGTACTTC	NA	TRBD1	TRBV18	TRBJ2-7
CAWSVGGFTGELFF	TGTGCCTGGAGTGTAGGTGGTTTCACCGGGGAGCTGTTTTTT	few	NA	TRBV30	TRBJ2-2
CASSLWTGGPVQYGYTF	TGCGCCAGCAGCCTATGGACAGGGGGACCCGTACAGTATGGCTACACCTTC	NA	TRBD1	TRBV5-1	TRBJ1-2
CASSPWGRSVINYGYTF	TGTGCCAGCAGCCCGTGGGGGCGGAGCGTCATCAACTATGGCTACACCTTC	NA	NA	TRBV7-2	TRBJ1-2
CASSYDPEDEQYF	TGTGCCAGCAGTTACGATCCTGAGGACGAGCAGTACTTC	NA	NA	TRBV6-5	TRBJ2-7
CATSRARDGEQYF	TGTGCCACCAGCAGAGCACGGGACGGCGAGCAGTACTTC	NA	NA	TRBV15	TRBJ2-7
CACSAGTGSYEQYF	TGTGCCTGCTCCGCCGGGACAGGATCCTACGAGCAGTACTTC	NA	TRBD1	TRBV6-5	TRBJ2-7
CASSEGSNQPQHF	TGCGCCAGCAGCGAAGGGAGCAATCAGCCCCAGCATTTT	NA	NA	TRBV5-1	TRBJ1-5
CASTTTGVRGTSTDTQYF	TGTGCCAGTACCACAACAGGGGTCCGCGGCACTAGCACAGATACGCAGTATTTT	once	TRBD1	TRBV19	TRBJ2-3
CATRDFKSYNSPLHF	TGTGCCACCAGAGACTTCAAATCCTATAATTCACCCCTCCACTTT	few	NA	TRBV15	TRBJ1-6
CASSPSGERFF	TGTGCCAGCAGCCCGAGCGGGGAGCGGTTCTTC	NA	TRBD2	TRBV7-8	TRBJ2-1
CAQLNEKLFF	TGTGCCCAACTTAATGAAAAACTGTTTTTT	NA	NA	TRBV30	TRBJ1-4
CASSSRLAGGASSYNEQFF	TGTGCCAGCAGCTCCCGACTAGCGGGGGGCGCCAGCTCCTACAATGAGCAGTTCTTC	few	TRBD2	TRBV9	TRBJ2-1
CASLQDSYNEQFF	TGTGCCAGCCTCCAGGACTCCTACAATGAGCAGTTCTTC	NA	NA	TRBV6-5	TRBJ2-1
CASSWSVLPQYF	TGTGCCAGCAGCTGGAGCGTTCTCCCGCAGTATTTT	NA	NA	TRBV7-2	TRBJ2-3
CASSLQPGVGYTF	TGTGCCAGCAGCCTTCAACCGGGGGTTGGCTACACCTTC	NA	NA	TRBV28	TRBJ1-2
CASSAGQGTNEKLFF	TGTGCCAGCAGTGCCGGACAGGGGACTAATGAAAAACTGTTTTTT	NA	TRBD1	TRBV25-1	TRBJ1-4
CAIRGSNTEAFF	TGTGCCATCAGGGGGAGTAACACTGAAGCTTTCTTT	NA	NA	TRBV10-3	TRBJ1-1
CASSISPSGNNQPQHF	TGTGCCAGCAGCATCTCTCCCAGCGGGAACAATCAGCCCCAGCATTTT	NA	NA	TRBV7-2	TRBJ1-5
CASSFLPPPYGYTF	TGTGCCAGCAGTTTCCTCCCGCCGCCCTATGGCTACACCTTC	few	NA	TRBV27	TRBJ1-2
CTSSQATGGPDNEKLFF	TGCACCAGCAGCCAAGCGACAGGGGGCCCTGACAATGAAAAACTGTTTTTT	few	NA	TRBV1	TRBJ1-4
CASSPSAGYEQYF	TGTGCCAGCAGCCCATCAGCGGGCTACGAGCAGTACTTC	NA	NA	TRBV28	TRBJ2-7
CASSLRRPIAEAFF	TGTGCCAGCAGCTTACGTCGGCCCATAGCTGAAGCTTTCTTT	NA	NA	TRBV13	TRBJ1-1
CSASAGTGSYEQYF	TGCAGTGCTAGTGCCGGGACGGGTTCCTACGAGCAGTACTTC	once	NA	TRBV20-1	TRBJ2-7
CASSLRGGENYGYTF	TGTGCCAGTAGTCTACGGGGGGGAGAGAACTATGGCTACACCTTC	NA	NA	TRBV19	TRBJ1-2
CASSKVSGGRQYF	TGTGCCAGCAGCAAAGTGAGCGGGGGCAGGCAGTACTTC	once	NA	TRBV21-1	TRBJ2-7
CATSDSGATYQPQHF	TGTGCCACCAGTGATTCAGGGGCGACTTATCAGCCCCAGCATTTT	NA	NA	TRBV24-1	TRBJ1-5
CSVEIPDRGEPGELFF	TGCAGCGTTGAAATCCCGGACAGGGGGGAACCCGGGGAGCTGTTTTTT	NA	TRBD1	TRBV29-1	TRBJ2-2
CASSDNYGYTF	TGTGCCAGCAGTGACAACTATGGCTACACCTTC	once	NA	TRBV6-4	TRBJ1-2
CASSLLFYPEAFF	TGTGCCAGCAGCCTCCTATTTTATCCTGAAGCTTTCTTT	NA	NA	TRBV14	TRBJ1-1
CAWSELAGGGETQYF	TGTGCCTGGAGTGAGCTAGCGGGGGGAGGTGAGACCCAGTACTTC	NA	TRBD2	TRBV30	TRBJ2-5
CASSIRQNTEAFF	TGTGCCAGCAGTATACGACAGAACACTGAAGCTTTCTTT	NA	NA	TRBV6-5	TRBJ1-1
CASSLVGTSRSYNEQFF	TGCGCCAGCAGCTTGGTGGGGACTAGCCGTTCCTACAATGAGCAGTTCTTC	NA	TRBD2	TRBV5-1	TRBJ2-1
CASTEGRENYGYTF	TGTGCCAGCACCGAGGGCCGGGAGAACTATGGCTACACCTTC	NA	NA	TRBV7-2	TRBJ1-2
CASSSNSPLHF	TGTGCCAGCAGTTCTAATTCACCCCTCCACTTT	NA	NA	TRBV5-6	TRBJ1-6
CATSDFAASGGHSSYNEQFF	TGTGCCACCAGTGATTTCGCGGCTAGCGGGGGACATAGCTCCTACAATGAGCAGTTCTTC	NA	TRBD2	TRBV24-1	TRBJ2-1
CASSPSGPYNEQFF	TGTGCCAGCAGCCCATCCGGGCCGTACAATGAGCAGTTCTTC	NA	NA	TRBV28	TRBJ2-1
CASSVSSGQGDGYTF	TGTGCCAGCAGCGTTTCCTCGGGACAGGGTGATGGCTACACCTTC	few	TRBD1	TRBV9	TRBJ1-2
CASGRPTSQPQHF	TGTGCCAGCGGTCGGCCTACCAGTCAGCCCCAGCATTTT	NA	NA	TRBV2	TRBJ1-5
CASSLKGAEQFF	TGTGCCAGCAGCTTAAAAGGGGCCGAGCAGTTCTTC	NA	NA	TRBV7-3	TRBJ2-1
CASSIDSYNSPLHF	TGCGCCAGCAGCATCGACAGCTATAATTCACCCCTCCACTTT	NA	NA	TRBV5-1	TRBJ1-6
CASSPSLAEAGQFF	TGTGCCAGCTCACCATCACTAGCGGAGGCGGGGCAGTTCTTC	NA	TRBD2	TRBV18	TRBJ2-1
CASSQTGRYGYTF	TGTGCCAGCAGCCAAACAGGGAGGTATGGCTACACCTTC	few	NA	TRBV4-2	TRBJ1-2
CASSPEAQSNEQFF	TGTGCCAGCAGCCCTGAAGCCCAGAGCAATGAGCAGTTCTTC	NA	NA	TRBV7-3	TRBJ2-1
CAITPERAGGYTF	TGTGCCATCACCCCCGAGAGGGCGGGTGGCTACACCTTC	NA	NA	TRBV10-3	TRBJ1-2
CASSQDRYRTGYGNTIYF	TGCGCCAGCAGCCAAGATCGATACAGGACAGGGTATGGAAACACCATATATTTT	NA	TRBD1	TRBV4-1	TRBJ1-3
CASSFVTGGAGYGYTF	TGTGCCAGCAGTTTTGTCACAGGGGGCGCGGGCTATGGCTACACCTTC	NA	TRBD1	TRBV27	TRBJ1-2
CASSQRPGVVDEQYF	TGCGCCAGCAGCCAACGCCCGGGGGTCGTGGACGAGCAGTACTTC	once	NA	TRBV4-1	TRBJ2-7
CASSERGLQASPLHF	TGTGCCAGCAGCGAGCGGGGACTTCAGGCTTCACCCCTCCACTTT	once	NA	TRBV2	TRBJ1-6
CASSFWDRAHQPQHF	TGTGCCAGCAGTTTCTGGGACAGGGCCCATCAGCCCCAGCATTTT	NA	TRBD1	TRBV28	TRBJ1-5
CASSLRGVGSGANVLTF	TGCGCCAGCAGCTTGCGAGGGGTAGGCTCTGGGGCCAACGTCCTGACTTTC	NA	NA	TRBV5-1	TRBJ2-6
CATSDFEDRIEDYGYTF	TGTGCCACCAGTGATTTCGAGGACAGAATCGAAGACTATGGCTACACCTTC	NA	NA	TRBV24-1	TRBJ1-2
CASSRYPGNTGYTF	TGTGCCAGTAGCCGCTATCCCGGGAACACTGGCTACACCTTC	once	NA	TRBV19	TRBJ1-2